This is a list of T cell receptor beta chains from one sample in a study of T cells in Graves' hyperthyroidism and ophthalmopathy. Each CDR3 protein is one row after TCRdb ran MiXCR on the multiplex PCR reads. Of about 520,000 distinct CDR3 sequences detected, roughly 25% appear once; the ten largest clones hold around 11%. The material sequenced was blood. The receptors shown here come from a woman aged 30 to 39 with Graves' ophthalmopathy. The CDR3 runs from the conserved cysteine through the conserved F or W. The D gene is left open where the match is weak. Some rows have no size entry. The others give once, few or many, or a class for an expanded clone.

d_call clone_size j_call v_call cdr3_aa cdr3_nt
- many TRBJ2-7 TRBV6-5 CASSYGGDSRYEQYF TGTGCCAGCAGTTACGGGGGGGACAGCCGCTACGAGCAGTACTTC
- - TRBJ2-2 TRBV5-4 CASSWYAGELFF TGTGCCAGCAGCTGGTATGCCGGGGAGCTGTTTTTT
- - TRBJ2-2 TRBV12-3/TRBV12-4 CASSLVGTYTGELCF TGTGCCAGCAGTTTAGTGGGAACCTACACCGGGGAGCTGTGTTTT
TRBD1 - TRBJ1-2 TRBV6-1 CASSVYRGSYGYTF TGTGCCAGCAGTGTATACAGGGGAAGCTATGGCTACACCTTC
- - TRBJ1-1 TRBV7-3 CASSSGRGTEAFF TGTGCCAGCAGCTCGGGCCGAGGCACTGAAGCTTTCTTT
- many TRBJ2-7 TRBV2 CASSEALLSSYEQYF TGTGCCAGCAGTGAAGCGCTTCTCTCCTCCTACGAGCAGTACTTC
TRBD2 - TRBJ2-7 TRBV12-5 CASGLTAGLAGYEQYF TGTGCTAGTGGTTTGACGGCTGGACTAGCGGGGTACGAGCAGTACTTC
TRBD1 many TRBJ1-5 TRBV6-1 CASSEVGFRDSYYQPQHF TGTGCCAGCAGTGAAGTTGGGTTCCGGGACAGCTATTATCAGCCCCAGCATTTT
- few TRBJ1-2 TRBV12-3/TRBV12-4 CASSSTRQERYTF TGTGCCAGCAGTTCCACTCGACAGGAGCGCTACACCTTC
- - TRBJ1-2 TRBV19 CASSMLAYGYTF TGTGCCAGTAGTATGCTTGCCTATGGCTACACCTTC
- few TRBJ1-2 TRBV18 CASSGEADLHGYTF TGTGCCAGCTCAGGGGAGGCGGACCTCCATGGCTACACCTTC
- many TRBJ2-5 TRBV11-2 CASSGGPSIETQYF TGTGCCAGCAGCGGGGGGCCAAGTATCGAGACCCAGTACTTC
- many TRBJ1-1 TRBV6-1 CASRTRAGWTEAFF TGTGCCAGCAGGACAAGGGCAGGGTGGACTGAAGCTTTCTTT
TRBD1 - TRBJ1-2 TRBV12-3/TRBV12-4 CASSYSGTGSNYGYTF TGTGCCAGCAGTTACAGCGGGACAGGGTCGAACTATGGCTACACCTTC